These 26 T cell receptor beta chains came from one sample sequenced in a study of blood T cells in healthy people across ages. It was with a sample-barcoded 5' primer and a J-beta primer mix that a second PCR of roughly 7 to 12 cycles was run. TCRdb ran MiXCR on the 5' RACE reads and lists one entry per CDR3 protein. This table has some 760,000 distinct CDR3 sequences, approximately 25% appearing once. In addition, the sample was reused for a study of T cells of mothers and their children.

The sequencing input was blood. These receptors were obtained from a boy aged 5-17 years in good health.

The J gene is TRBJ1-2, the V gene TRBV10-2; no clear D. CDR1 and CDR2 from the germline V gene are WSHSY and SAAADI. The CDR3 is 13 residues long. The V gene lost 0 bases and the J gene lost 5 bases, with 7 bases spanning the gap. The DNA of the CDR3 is TGCGCCAGCAGTGAGTCGGGTATTTATGGCTACACCTTC. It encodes CASSESGIYGYTF.

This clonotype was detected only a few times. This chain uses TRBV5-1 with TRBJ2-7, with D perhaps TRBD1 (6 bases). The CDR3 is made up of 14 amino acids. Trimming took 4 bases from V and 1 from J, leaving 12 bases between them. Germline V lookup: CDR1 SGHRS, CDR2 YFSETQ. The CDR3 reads CASSPPTGSYEQYF. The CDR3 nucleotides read TGCGCCAGCAGCCCACCGACAGGATCCTACGAGCAGTACTTC.

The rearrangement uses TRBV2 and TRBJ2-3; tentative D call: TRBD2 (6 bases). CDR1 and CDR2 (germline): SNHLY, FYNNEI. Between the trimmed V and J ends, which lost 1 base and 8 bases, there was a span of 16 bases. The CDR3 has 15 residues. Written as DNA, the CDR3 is TGTGCCAGCAGTGAAGTTGCGGGAAGGCGGGGTACGCAGTATTTT. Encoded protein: CASSEVAGRRGTQYF.

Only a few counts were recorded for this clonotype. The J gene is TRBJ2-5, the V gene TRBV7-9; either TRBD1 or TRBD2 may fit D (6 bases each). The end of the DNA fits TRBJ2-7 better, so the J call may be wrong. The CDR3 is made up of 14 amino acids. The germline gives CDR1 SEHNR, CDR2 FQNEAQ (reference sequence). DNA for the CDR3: TGTGCCAGCAGCTTAGGGGGGGCGGTGAACGAGCAGTACTTC. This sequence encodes CASSLGGAVNEQYF.

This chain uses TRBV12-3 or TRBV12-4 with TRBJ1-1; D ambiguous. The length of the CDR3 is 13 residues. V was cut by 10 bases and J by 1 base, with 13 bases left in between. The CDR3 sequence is CATTTSPNTEAFF. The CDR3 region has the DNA TGTGCCACCACGACAAGTCCGAACACTGAAGCTTTCTTT.

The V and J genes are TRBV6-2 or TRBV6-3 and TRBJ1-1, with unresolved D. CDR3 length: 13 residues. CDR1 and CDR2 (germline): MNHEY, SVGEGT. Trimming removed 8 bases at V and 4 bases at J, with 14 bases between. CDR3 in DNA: TGTGCCAGCTCCTCCTGGGGTGGCACTGAAGCTTTCTTT. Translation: CASSSWGGTEAFF.

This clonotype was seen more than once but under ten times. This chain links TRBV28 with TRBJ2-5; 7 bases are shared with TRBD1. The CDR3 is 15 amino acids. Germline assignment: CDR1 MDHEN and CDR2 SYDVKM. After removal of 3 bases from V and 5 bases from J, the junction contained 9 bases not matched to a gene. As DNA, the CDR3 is TGTGCCAGCAGTTTGTTAGACAGGGCCAGGGAGACCCAGTACTTC. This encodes CASSLLDRARETQYF.

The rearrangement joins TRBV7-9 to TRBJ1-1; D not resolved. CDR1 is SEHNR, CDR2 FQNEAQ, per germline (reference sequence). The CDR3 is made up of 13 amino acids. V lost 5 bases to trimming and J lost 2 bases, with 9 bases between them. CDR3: CASSRNYNTEAFF. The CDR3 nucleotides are TGTGCCAGCAGCCGCAACTACAACACTGAAGCTTTCTTT.

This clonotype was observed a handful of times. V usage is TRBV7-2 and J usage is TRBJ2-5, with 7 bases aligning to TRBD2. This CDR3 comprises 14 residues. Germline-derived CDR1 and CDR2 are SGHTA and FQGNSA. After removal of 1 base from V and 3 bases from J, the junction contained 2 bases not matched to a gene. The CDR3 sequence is CASSLGRGEETQYF. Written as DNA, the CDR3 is TGTGCCAGCAGCTTAGGACGGGGGGAAGAGACCCAGTACTTC.

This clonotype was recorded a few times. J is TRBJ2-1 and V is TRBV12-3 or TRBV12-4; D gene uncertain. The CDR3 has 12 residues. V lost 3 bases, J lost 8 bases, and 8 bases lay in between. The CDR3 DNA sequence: TGTGCCAGCAGTTTTGATGGCTATGAGCAGTTCTTC. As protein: CASSFDGYEQFF.

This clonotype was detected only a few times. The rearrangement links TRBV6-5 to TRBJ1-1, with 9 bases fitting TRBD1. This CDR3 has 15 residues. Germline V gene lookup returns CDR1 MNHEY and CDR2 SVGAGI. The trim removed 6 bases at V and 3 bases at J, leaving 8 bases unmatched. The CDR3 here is CASSRQRQGDTEAFF. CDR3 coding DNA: TGTGCCAGCAGCCGACAAAGACAGGGGGACACTGAAGCTTTCTTT.

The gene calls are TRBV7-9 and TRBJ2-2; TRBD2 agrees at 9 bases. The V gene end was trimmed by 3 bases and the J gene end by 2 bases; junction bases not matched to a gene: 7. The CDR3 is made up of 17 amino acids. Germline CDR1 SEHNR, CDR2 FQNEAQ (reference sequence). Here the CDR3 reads CASSLPPSGINTGELFF. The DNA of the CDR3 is TGTGCCAGCAGCTTGCCTCCTAGCGGGATAAACACCGGGGAGCTGTTTTTT. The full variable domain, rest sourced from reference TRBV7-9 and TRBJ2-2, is DTGVSQNPRHKITKRGQNVTFRCDPISEHNRLYWYRQTLGQGPEFLTYFQNEAQLEKSRLLSDRFSAERPKGSFSTLEIQRTEQGDSAMYLCASSLPPSGINTGELFFGEGSRLTVL.

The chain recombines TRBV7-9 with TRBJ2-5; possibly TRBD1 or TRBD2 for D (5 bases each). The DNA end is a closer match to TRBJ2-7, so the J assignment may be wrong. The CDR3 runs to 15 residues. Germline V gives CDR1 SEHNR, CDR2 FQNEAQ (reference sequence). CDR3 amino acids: CASSSGTTDHDEQYF. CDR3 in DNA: TGTGCCAGCAGCTCCGGGACGACCGACCATGACGAGCAGTACTTC.

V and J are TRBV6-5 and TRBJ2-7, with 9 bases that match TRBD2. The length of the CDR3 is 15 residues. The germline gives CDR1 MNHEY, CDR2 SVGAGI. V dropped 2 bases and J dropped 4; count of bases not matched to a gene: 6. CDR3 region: CASSYRAGGWYEQYF. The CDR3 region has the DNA TGTGCCAGCAGTTACCGGGCGGGGGGGTGGTACGAGCAGTACTTC.

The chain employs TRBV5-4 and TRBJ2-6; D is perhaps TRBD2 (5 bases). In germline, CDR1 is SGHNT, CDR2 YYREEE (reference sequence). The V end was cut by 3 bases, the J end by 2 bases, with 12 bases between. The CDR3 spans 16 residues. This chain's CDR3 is CASSSRRVTGANVLTF. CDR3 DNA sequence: TGTGCCAGCAGCTCGCGGCGGGTTACTGGGGCCAACGTCCTGACTTTC.

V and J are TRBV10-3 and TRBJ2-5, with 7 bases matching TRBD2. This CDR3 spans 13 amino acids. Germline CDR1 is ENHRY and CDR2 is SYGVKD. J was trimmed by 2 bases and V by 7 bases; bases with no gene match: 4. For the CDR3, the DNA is TGTGCCATCATGAGCGGGGAACAAGAGACCCAGTACTTC. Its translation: CAIMSGEQETQYF.

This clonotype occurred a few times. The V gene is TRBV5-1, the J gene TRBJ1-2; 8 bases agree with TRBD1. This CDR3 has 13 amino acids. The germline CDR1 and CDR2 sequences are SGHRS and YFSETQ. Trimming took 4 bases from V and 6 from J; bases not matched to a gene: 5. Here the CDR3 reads CASSADREHGYTF. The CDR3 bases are TGCGCCAGCAGCGCGGACAGGGAACATGGCTACACCTTC.

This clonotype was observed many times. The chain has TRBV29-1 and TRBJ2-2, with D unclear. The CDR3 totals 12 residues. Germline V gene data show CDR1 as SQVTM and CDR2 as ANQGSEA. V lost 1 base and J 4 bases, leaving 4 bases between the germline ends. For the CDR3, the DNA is TGCAGCGTTGAAGGCAGCACCGGGGAGCTGTTTTTT. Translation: CSVEGSTGELFF.

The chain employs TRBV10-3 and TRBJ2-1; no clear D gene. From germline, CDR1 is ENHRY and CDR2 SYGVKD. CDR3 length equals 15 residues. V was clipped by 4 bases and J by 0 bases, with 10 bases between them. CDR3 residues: CAISGQESSYNEQFF. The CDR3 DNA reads TGTGCCATCAGTGGGCAGGAGAGCTCCTACAATGAGCAGTTCTTC.

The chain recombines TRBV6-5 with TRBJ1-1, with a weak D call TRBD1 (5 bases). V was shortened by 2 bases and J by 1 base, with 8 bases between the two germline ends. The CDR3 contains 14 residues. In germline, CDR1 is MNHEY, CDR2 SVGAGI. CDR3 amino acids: CASSYRRGNTEAFF. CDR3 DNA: TGTGCCAGCAGTTACCGTAGGGGGAACACTGAAGCTTTCTTT.

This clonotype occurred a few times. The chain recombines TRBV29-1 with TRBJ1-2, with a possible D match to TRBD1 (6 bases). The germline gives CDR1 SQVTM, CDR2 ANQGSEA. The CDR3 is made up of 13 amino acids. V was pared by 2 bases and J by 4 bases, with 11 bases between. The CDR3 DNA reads TGCAGCGTTGAACCAGGGGCGATCTATGGCTACACCTTC. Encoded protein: CSVEPGAIYGYTF.

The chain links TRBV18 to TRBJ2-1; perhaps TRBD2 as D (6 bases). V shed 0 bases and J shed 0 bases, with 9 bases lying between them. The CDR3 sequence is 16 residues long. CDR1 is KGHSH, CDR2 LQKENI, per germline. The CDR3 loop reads CASSPPRGISYNEQFF. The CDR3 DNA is TGTGCCAGCTCACCACCGCGGGGTATCTCCTACAATGAGCAGTTCTTC.

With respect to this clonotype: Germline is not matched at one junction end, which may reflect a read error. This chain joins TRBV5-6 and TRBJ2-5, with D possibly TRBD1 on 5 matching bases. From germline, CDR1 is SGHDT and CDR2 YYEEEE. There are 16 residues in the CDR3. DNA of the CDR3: TGTGCCGGCAGCTTTATAACTACAGGTCCTCGGCAGACCCAGTACTTC. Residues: CAGSFITTGPRQTQYF.

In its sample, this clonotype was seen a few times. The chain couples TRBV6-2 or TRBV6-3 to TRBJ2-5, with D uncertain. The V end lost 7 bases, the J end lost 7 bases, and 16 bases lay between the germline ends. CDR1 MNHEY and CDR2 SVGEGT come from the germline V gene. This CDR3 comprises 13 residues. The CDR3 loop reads CASISGVVGTQYF. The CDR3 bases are TGTGCCAGCATTTCTGGGGTTGTCGGGACCCAGTACTTC.

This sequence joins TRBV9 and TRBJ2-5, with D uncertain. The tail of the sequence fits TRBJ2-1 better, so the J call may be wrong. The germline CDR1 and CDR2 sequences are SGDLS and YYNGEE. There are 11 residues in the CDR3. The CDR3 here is CASSVKNEQFF. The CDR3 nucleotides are TGTGCCAGCAGCGTAAAGAATGAGCAGTTCTTC.

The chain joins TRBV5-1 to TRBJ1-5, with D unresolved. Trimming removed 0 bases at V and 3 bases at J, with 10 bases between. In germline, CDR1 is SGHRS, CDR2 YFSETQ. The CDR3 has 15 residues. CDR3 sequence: CASSLGTQSNQPQHF. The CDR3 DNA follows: TGCGCCAGCAGCTTGGGGACCCAATCCAATCAGCCCCAGCATTTT. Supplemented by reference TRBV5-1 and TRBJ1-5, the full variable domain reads KAGVTQTPRYLIKTRGQQVTLSCSPISGHRSVSWYQQTPGQGLQFLFEYFSETQRNKGNFPGRFSGRQFSNSRSEMNVSTLELGDSALYLCASSLGTQSNQPQHFGDGTRLSIL.